Listed here are 20 T cell receptor beta chains from one sample, sequenced in a study of T-cell memory formation after mild COVID-19. TCRdb passed the 5' RACE reads through MiXCR, listing each CDR3 protein once. In the table there are hundreds of thousands of distinct CDR3 sequences, roughly 22% of which are singletons. The sequenced material came from PBMCs or a T cell subset sorted from them (not recorded which). These receptors originate from an adult woman who had mild COVID-19 (a few samples of this study predate the infection). Cell type and time point are not known.

The chain recombines TRBV12-3 or TRBV12-4 with TRBJ1-6, with TRBD1 identical over 7 bases. The V gene end was trimmed by 4 bases and the J gene end by 5 bases; junction bases not matched to a gene: 2. The CDR3 is 14 residues long. The CDR3 DNA sequence: TGTGCCAGCAGTTACGACAGGGATAATTCACCCCTCCACTTT. As protein: CASSYDRDNSPLHF.

V and J are TRBV29-1 and TRBJ1-1; D is unclear. CDR3 length equals 14 residues. Germline CDR1 and CDR2: SQVTM and ANQGSEA. V was cut by 0 bases and J by 8 bases, with 16 bases left in between. The chain's CDR3 is CSVEDSYPGGEAFF. In nucleotides, the CDR3 is TGCAGCGTTGAAGATTCGTATCCCGGAGGCGAAGCTTTCTTT.

This clonotype has a handful of counts. CDR3 sequence (DNA): TGTGCCAGCAGATTGGCGGATACGCAGTATTTT. Translated, it gives CASRLADTQYF. This rearrangement joins TRBV11-2 to TRBJ2-3; D call uncertain. The CDR3 totals 11 residues. The germline V gene encodes CDR1 SGHAT and CDR2 FQNNGV. Trimming removed 6 bases at V and 6 bases at J, with 7 bases between.

The chain uses TRBV27 and TRBJ2-1, with 8 bases that match TRBD2. The CDR3 totals 13 residues. The trim removed 7 bases at V and 6 bases at J, leaving 5 bases unmatched. Germline CDR1 and CDR2: MNHEY and SMNVEV (reference sequence). CDR3 nucleotide sequence: TGTGCCAGCACTACTAGCGGTCTCAATGAGCAGTTCTTC. Translation gives CASTTSGLNEQFF.

There are a few counts of this clonotype. The chain joins TRBV4-1 to TRBJ2-2, with 11 bases aligning to TRBD1. The germline V gene has CDR1 MGHRA and CDR2 YSYEKL. After removal of 4 bases from V and 4 bases from J, the junction contained 2 bases not matched to a gene. The CDR3 has 15 residues. The CDR3 sequence: CASSRGQGGTGELFF. The CDR3 DNA reads as TGCGCCAGCAGCCGGGGACAGGGGGGCACCGGGGAGCTGTTTTTT.

This rearrangement joins TRBV7-2 to TRBJ2-2; TRBD2 agrees at 10 bases. The CDR3 is 16 amino acids. V lost 3 bases to trimming and J lost 6 bases; unmatched junction nucleotides: 7. The V gene's germline CDR1 is SGHTA and CDR2 FQGNSA. CDR3 DNA sequence: TGTGCCAGCAGCTTGGGCCTAGCGGGAGAAGCCGGGGAGCTGTTTTTT. Translated, it gives CASSLGLAGEAGELFF. The complete variable domain, with remaining parts taken from reference TRBV7-2 and TRBJ2-2, reads GAGVSQSPSNKVTEKGKDVELRCDPISGHTALYWYRQSLGQGLEFLIYFQGNSAPDKSGLPSDRFSAERTGGSVSTLTIQRTQQEDSAVYLCASSLGLAGEAGELFFGEGSRLTVL.

This clonotype turned up a few times. The chain joins TRBV7-2 to TRBJ2-1; TRBD2 aligns across 7 bases. This CDR3 is built from 15 residues. Per germline, CDR1 SGHTA and CDR2 FQGNSA. V lost 1 base to trimming and J lost 5 bases; unmatched junction nucleotides: 5. CDR3 residues: CASSLGLADNNEQFF. The CDR3 DNA follows: TGTGCCAGCAGCTTAGGGCTAGCGGACAACAATGAGCAGTTCTTC.

The chain is built from TRBV7-6 and TRBJ2-1; D is perhaps TRBD1 (5 bases). Between the trimmed V and J ends, which lost 0 bases and 8 bases, there was a span of 8 bases. The CDR3 has 13 residues. The germline V gene encodes CDR1 SGHVS and CDR2 FNYEAQ. CDR3 coding DNA: TGTGCCAGCAGCTTAGCAGGGGCTTATGAGCAGTTCTTC. Residues: CASSLAGAYEQFF.

This clonotype was seen a few times. This chain joins TRBV7-2 and TRBJ1-4; weak D call: TRBD1 (5 bases). Trimming took 1 base from V and 5 from J, leaving 17 bases between them. This CDR3 contains 17 residues. Germline lookup yields CDR1 SGHTA and CDR2 FQGNSA. CDR3 in amino acids: CASSLVVASGGNEKLFF. For the CDR3, the DNA is TGTGCCAGCAGCTTAGTTGTAGCCTCGGGGGGAAATGAAAAACTGTTTTTT.

Comment on this clonotype: The junction departs from the called germline gene at one end, perhaps through a read error. The rearrangement joins TRBV7-7 to TRBJ1-1; no reliable D call. Germline loops: CDR1 SSHAT, CDR2 FNYEAQ (reference sequence). The CDR3 loop spans 13 amino acids. Here the CDR3 DNA reads TGTGCTAGCAGCCATTCCTTGAACACTGAAGCTTTCTTT. Protein: CASSHSLNTEAFF.

This clonotype was detected many times. This chain links TRBV7-2 with TRBJ1-1; D is possibly TRBD1 (6 bases). Trimming removed 4 bases from V and 6 bases from J, with 18 bases in between. Germline assignment: CDR1 SGHTA and CDR2 FQGNSA. The CDR3 has 15 amino acids. CDR3 nucleotides: TGTGCCAGCAGCTCCACACAGGGCGTTAGTGCTGAAGCTTTCTTT. Its protein is CASSSTQGVSAEAFF.

This clonotype showed up just a few times. The chain has TRBV5-6 and TRBJ1-1; no clear D gene. In germline, CDR1 is SGHDT, CDR2 YYEEEE. Trimming pared 1 base from V and 10 bases from J, leaving 11 bases between. The CDR3 runs 12 residues. The CDR3 reads CASSLLEQRAFF. CDR3 nucleotides: TGTGCCAGCAGCTTGCTCGAACAGCGAGCTTTCTTT. Drawing the rest from reference TRBV5-6 and TRBJ1-1, the complete variable domain is DAGVTQSPTHLIKTRGQQVTLRCSPKSGHDTVSWYQQALGQGPQFIFQYYEEEERQRGNFPDRFSGHQFPNYSSELNVNALLLGDSALYLCASSLLEQRAFFGQGTRLTVV.

This clonotype showed up just a few times. The junction shows a germline mismatch at one end, possibly a read error. The genes are TRBV4-2 and TRBJ2-2, with D hard to call. Germline lookup yields CDR1 LGHNA and CDR2 YNFKEQ. The CDR3 runs 14 residues. CDR3 region: CASSQDKNPGELFF. The CDR3 DNA sequence: TGTGCCAGCAGCCAAGATAAGAACCCCGGGGAGCTGTTTTTT.

The V and J genes are TRBV12-3 or TRBV12-4 and TRBJ2-1; TRBD2 aligns across 8 bases. CDR3 length: 15 residues. After removal of 2 bases from V and 13 bases from J, the junction contained 13 bases not matched to a gene. CDR3 in amino acids: CASSLLSGLAGEQFF. The CDR3 region has the DNA TGTGCCAGCAGTTTACTTAGTGGGCTAGCGGGTGAACAGTTCTTC.

The V and J genes are TRBV19 and TRBJ2-2; D tentatively fits TRBD1 or TRBD2 (6 bases each). The germline V gene encodes CDR1 LNHDA and CDR2 SQIVND (reference sequence). V was trimmed by 2 bases and J by 6 bases, leaving 16 bases between them. This CDR3 has 16 residues. The CDR3 bases are TGTGCCAGTAGTATATCCTGGGGGGCCGACCCCGGGGAGCTGTTTTTT. This codes for CASSISWGADPGELFF.

The V gene is TRBV20-1, the J gene TRBJ2-1, with D uncertain. V gave up 5 bases and J gave up 9 bases, with 8 bases separating them. CDR1 DFQATT and CDR2 SNEGSKA come from the germline V gene (reference sequence). This CDR3 spans 10 amino acids. CDR3 coding DNA: TGCAGTGCTGGTAGCAGTGAGCAGTTCTTC. Translated: CSAGSSEQFF.

This clonotype was detected a few times. The chain recombines TRBV7-2 with TRBJ2-7; 8 bases line up with TRBD1. Germline trimming cut 3 bases from V and 2 bases from J; bases unmatched to any gene: 6. Per the germline V gene, CDR1 is SGHTA and CDR2 is FQGNSA. This CDR3 region has 15 residues. Written as DNA, the CDR3 is TGTGCCAGCAGCTTGGACAGGGTAACAACCTACGAGCAGTACTTC. Translated, it gives CASSLDRVTTYEQYF.

V gene TRBV19 combines with J gene TRBJ1-2, with a possible D match to TRBD1 (6 bases). Trimming took 5 bases from V and 4 from J, leaving 14 bases between them. Germline V lookup: CDR1 LNHDA, CDR2 SQIVND (reference sequence). The CDR3 length is 14 residues. CDR3 nucleotide sequence: TGTGCCAGTAGTTTACAGGGTGGGGCCTATGGCTACACCTTC. Protein sequence: CASSLQGGAYGYTF. Full variable domain (missing parts from reference TRBV19 and TRBJ1-2): DGGITQSPKYLFRKEGQNVTLSCEQNLNHDAMYWYRQDPGQGLRLIYYSQIVNDFQKGDIAEGYSVSREKKESFPLTVTSAQKNPTAFYLCASSLQGGAYGYTFGSGTRLTVV.

Only a few counts were recorded for this clonotype. This chain connects TRBV15 to TRBJ2-5, with D hard to call. V was pared by 1 base and J by 5 bases, with 14 bases between. Germline values: CDR1 LNHNV, CDR2 YYDKDF (reference sequence). The CDR3 spans 15 residues. Here the CDR3 DNA reads TGTGCCACCAGCAGAGTATTGGAAGGGTCCGAGACCCAGTACTTC. Its translation is CATSRVLEGSETQYF.

The chain joins TRBV7-2 to TRBJ2-5; D may correspond to TRBD1 or TRBD2 (6 bases each). Trimming removed 4 bases from V and 5 bases from J, with 11 bases in between. The CDR3 loop spans 13 amino acids. Germline values: CDR1 SGHTA, CDR2 FQGNSA. CDR3 residues: CASSSTGRETQYF. DNA for the CDR3: TGTGCCAGCAGCTCCACAGGGAGGGAGACCCAGTACTTC.